The clone carrying this TCR beta chain has just one count. CDR1 and CDR2 (germline): MNHNY, SVGAGI (reference sequence). V was cut by 2 bases and J by 1 base, with 9 bases left in between. This CDR3 is 16 amino acids long. The sample is drawn from a study of blood T cell repertoires in COVID-19. On the study more broadly: The United States, Italy and Spain provided the acute and convalescent COVID-19 samples. Nucleic acid was either cDNA or gDNA, and it came from T cells, B-cell-depleted T cells, or PBMCs.

Original methodology: The authors estimated nucleated cell counts from reference gene primer amplification. Here immunoSEQ multiplex PCR was the method, and the copy in TCRdb shows in-frame clones only, minus some. V and J calls plus clone size are reproduced from that table; the DNA served to infer D and trimming. The table records more than 80,000 clones, approximately 78% of them present only once. The sequenced sample consisted of peripheral blood. This chain uses TRBV6-6 with TRBJ2-6; maybe TRBD1 (6 bases). The clonotype originates from a man aged 45-60 years with active or convalescent COVID-19. CDR3 amino acids: CASSYPTGSGANVLTF. The CDR3 DNA is TGTGCCAGCAGTTACCCCACAGGGTCTGGGGCCAACGTCCTGACTTTC.